This passage covers 4 T cell receptor beta chains from one sample sequenced in a study of blood T cell repertoires in COVID-19 (dated by TCRdb to 2020 to 2022). Libraries were constructed by the immunoSEQ multiplex PCR assay. Drawn from immuneACCESS, this table holds only the in-frame rearrangements with V and J called that TCRdb kept. Clones are partly lost; checked studies trace under half to an unresolved V gene and leave the rest unexplained. The sample table holds a few hundred thousand clones, of which 82% were seen once. Roughly 3% of the sample is in the top ten clones. The sample comprised peripheral blood. The source of these receptors is a woman between 18 and 30 years old with acute or convalescent COVID-19.

The gene calls are TRBV3-1 (or the pseudogene TRBV3-2) and TRBJ2-5; D is uncertain. The length of the CDR3 is 16 residues. The ends were cut back, 0 bases at V and 2 bases at J, with 13 bases in the middle. The germline V gene has CDR1 LGHDT and CDR2 YNNKEL (reference sequence). CDR3 sequence reads: CASSQDFGRGQETQYF. The CDR3 coding sequence is TGTGCCAGCAGCCAAGACTTTGGCAGAGGACAAGAGACCCAGTACTTC.

This chain joins TRBV9 and TRBJ1-6; TRBD1 aligns across 7 bases. Germline trimming cut 0 bases from V and 0 bases from J; bases unmatched to any gene: 3. The V gene's germline CDR1 is SGDLS and CDR2 YYNGEE. The CDR3 spans 17 residues. Written as DNA, the CDR3 is TGTGCCAGCAGCGTAGAGACAGGGAGCTCCTATAATTCACCCCTCCACTTT. Translated, it gives CASSVETGSSYNSPLHF.

The genes are TRBV2 and TRBJ1-4; D gene unclear. Germline CDR1 SNHLY, CDR2 FYNNEI. The V end was cut by 7 bases, the J end by 0 bases, with 15 bases between. This CDR3 contains 16 residues. This chain's CDR3 is CASIPDLLATNEKLFF. The CDR3 bases are TGTGCCAGCATCCCCGACTTACTCGCAACTAATGAAAAACTGTTTTTT.

V gene TRBV14 combines with J gene TRBJ2-5, with 10 positions matching TRBD2. This CDR3 is built from 15 residues. Trimming cost V 1 base and J 4 bases; bases outside gene matches: 3. From germline, CDR1 is SGHDN and CDR2 FVKESK. The CDR3 here is CASSQGGLAAETQYF. The CDR3 DNA sequence: TGTGCCAGCAGCCAAGGCGGACTAGCGGCAGAGACCCAGTACTTC.